The rows below give T cell receptor beta chains drawn from one sample of a study of cytomegalovirus exposure and HLA in healthy donors. TCRdb's table, derived via immunoSEQ multiplex PCR, lists solely in-frame clones and lacks some. The repertoire holds 150,000 to 200,000 clones, with 85% as singletons. The sequenced material came from PBMCs. These receptors all come from a man aged 18 to 30 in good health and CMV-seropositive. The CDR3 runs from the conserved cysteine through the conserved F or W. The D gene is left open where the match is weak. Clone size is shown for a subset of rows, as once, few, many or a class of expanded clone.

DNA,CDR3,V,size,J,D
TGTGCCAGCAGTGGCCAGTTGGGCGGGTACAATGAGCAGTTCTTC,CASSGQLGGYNEQFF,TRBV6-5,once,TRBJ2-1,-
TGTGCCAGCAGCTCACAGGAATTGAACACTGAAGCTTTCTTT,CASSSQELNTEAFF,TRBV2,many,TRBJ1-1,-
TGTGCCAGCAGCTTGGCCGTGGCCGCGGGGCGCACAGATACGCAGTATTTT,CASSLAVAAGRTDTQYF,TRBV5-6,-,TRBJ2-3,-
TGTGCCATCAGTGAGGGGACAGACCGACCTGAAGCTTTCTTT,CAISEGTDRPEAFF,TRBV10-3,many,TRBJ1-1,TRBD1
TGCGCCAGCAGCTTGGATCCAGATAACCAAGAGACCCAGTACTTC,CASSLDPDNQETQYF,TRBV5-1,once,TRBJ2-5,-
TGTGCCAGCAGTCTCCCGGGGGGGTCAAACACAGATACGCAGTATTTT,CASSLPGGSNTDTQYF,TRBV7-2,-,TRBJ2-3,TRBD2
TGCAGCGTTGGGCAGGGTAATCAGCCCCAGCATTTT,CSVGQGNQPQHF,TRBV29-1,few,TRBJ1-5,-
TGTGCCAGCAGTCCGCTAGCGGGAGGGACCTACGAGCAGTACTTC,CASSPLAGGTYEQYF,TRBV28,-,TRBJ2-7,TRBD2
TGTGCCAGCAGTTTAGGGGGGAACGAGCAGTACTTC,CASSLGGNEQYF,TRBV27,-,TRBJ2-7,-
TGCGCCAGCAGCTTACAACCCACGACAGCGACTGAAGCTTTCTTT,CASSLQPTTATEAFF,TRBV5-1,-,TRBJ1-1,-
TGTGCCAGCAGCCCTAGAGGCGGGGGTGTGACAAAAGAGACCCAGTACTTC,CASSPRGGGVTKETQYF,TRBV9,-,TRBJ2-5,TRBD2
TGTGCCAGCAGCATCACTAGCACAGATACGCAGTATTTT,CASSITSTDTQYF,TRBV13,-,TRBJ2-3,-
TGTGCCAGCAGCTGGGGGGGTATCACCGGGGAGCTGTTTTTT,CASSWGGITGELFF,TRBV11-2,-,TRBJ2-2,TRBD2
TGTGCCAGCAGTTTGGGGCAGATGAACACTGAAGCTTTCTTT,CASSLGQMNTEAFF,TRBV28,-,TRBJ1-1,-
TGCAGCCCGGAGGACGAAGCTTTCTTT,CSPEDEAFF,TRBV20-1,-,TRBJ1-1,-
TGTGCCAGCGCCCTAGCGGGAGGGGTGGATACGCAGTATTTT,CASALAGGVDTQYF,TRBV27,-,TRBJ2-3,TRBD2
TGTGCCAGCAGCCCTCCAACCCTCCTAGCGGGAGAGGTCGGTGAGCAGTTCTTC,CASSPPTLLAGEVGEQFF,TRBV7-9,-,TRBJ2-1,TRBD2
TGTGCCAGCAGTTTAACCTTTTGGCTAGCGGTGACCTTTTTCTACGAGCAGTACTTC,CASSLTFWLAVTFFYEQYF,TRBV28,-,TRBJ2-7,TRBD2
TGTGCCAGCAGCATCCGCGCTCAAGAGACCCAGTACTTC,CASSIRAQETQYF,TRBV7-9,few,TRBJ2-5,-
TGTGCCAGCAGCCAAGATAACGGGAACTACGAGCAGTACTTC,CASSQDNGNYEQYF,TRBV4-2,-,TRBJ2-7,-
TGTGCCAGTAGTATCGATCCGGGAAATACTGGGGCCAACGTCCTGACTTTC,CASSIDPGNTGANVLTF,TRBV19,-,TRBJ2-6,-
TGTGCCAGCAGCTTAGATATAGCGGGGGCGATAGATACGCAGTATTTT,CASSLDIAGAIDTQYF,TRBV11-2,once,TRBJ2-3,TRBD2
TGTGCCAGCAGCGTGACTAGCGGGGGAAGCTCCTACAATGAGCAGTTCTTC,CASSVTSGGSSYNEQFF,TRBV5-6,-,TRBJ2-1,TRBD2
TGCGCCAGCAGCCAAGAAAAGGGACAGTTGGCAGAGACCCAGTACTTC,CASSQEKGQLAETQYF,TRBV4-1,once,TRBJ2-5,TRBD1
TGCGCCAGCAGTCCAGGACAGACCTATGGCTACACCTTC,CASSPGQTYGYTF,TRBV10-1,once,TRBJ1-2,-
TGTGCCAGCAGTCTTGACAGATATGGCTACACCTTC,CASSLDRYGYTF,TRBV28,-,TRBJ1-2,-